What follows are 13 T cell receptor beta chains derived from one specimen sequenced in a study of T-cell memory formation after mild COVID-19. Via MiXCR, TCRdb re-called the 5' RACE reads, giving one row per CDR3 protein. This table holds just over 60,000 distinct CDR3 sequences, over 8.5% found once. What was sequenced was PBMCs or a T cell subset sorted from them (not recorded which). Source of these receptors: a man aged 18 to 29 who had mild COVID-19 (a few samples of this study predate the infection). Cell type and time point are not known.

This clonotype was observed at least ten times. V and J are TRBV4-1 and TRBJ1-5; 7 bases match TRBD1. V dropped 2 bases and J dropped 5; count of bases not matched to a gene: 6. The germline gives CDR1 MGHRA, CDR2 YSYEKL. CDR3 length: 15 residues. As DNA, the CDR3 is TGCGCCAGCAGCCAACCCGGACAGGCGTATCAGCCCCAGCATTTT. Protein: CASSQPGQAYQPQHF.

This clonotype has just a few counts. The chain carries TRBV7-3 and TRBJ1-4; D uncertain. The length of the CDR3 is 13 residues. The germline V gene has CDR1 SGHTA and CDR2 FQGTGA. Trimming stripped 5 bases from V and 7 bases from J, with 11 bases between. CDR3 loop: CASSPRRGEKLFF. CDR3 in DNA: TGTGCCAGCAGCCCCCGGCGGGGTGAAAAACTGTTTTTT.

This clonotype was counted many times. The chain recombines TRBV4-3 with TRBJ1-6; D is undetermined. Trimming pared 0 bases from V and 1 base from J, leaving 16 bases between. Germline V lookup: CDR1 LGHNA, CDR2 YSLEER. The CDR3 is made up of 19 amino acids. The CDR3 spells CASSQDTPTPGSYNSPLHF. The CDR3 nucleotides read TGCGCCAGCAGCCAAGATACTCCAACACCAGGATCCTATAATTCACCCCTCCACTTT.

This clonotype was counted between two and nine times. V gene TRBV5-1 combines with J gene TRBJ2-7; D could derive from TRBD1 or TRBD2 (5 bases each). V lost 1 base and J lost 0, with 11 bases in between. Germline V gene lookup returns CDR1 SGHRS and CDR2 YFSETQ. The CDR3 runs 15 residues. CDR3 sequence: CASSLFQGPSYEQYF. The CDR3, as DNA: TGCGCCAGCAGCTTGTTCCAGGGACCCTCCTACGAGCAGTACTTC. Filled out from reference TRBV5-1 and TRBJ2-7, the complete variable domain reads KAGVTQTPRYLIKTRGQQVTLSCSPISGHRSVSWYQQTPGQGLQFLFEYFSETQRNKGNFPGRFSGRQFSNSRSEMNVSTLELGDSALYLCASSLFQGPSYEQYFGPGTRLTVT.

This clonotype was detected a few times. This chain uses TRBV4-3 with TRBJ2-5; possibly TRBD1 for D (6 bases). From germline, CDR1 is LGHNA and CDR2 YSLEER. The CDR3 runs 16 residues. The V end lost 0 bases, the J end lost 1 base, and 12 bases lay between the germline ends. The CDR3 region has the DNA TGCGCCAGCAGCCAAGAGGCCTGGACAGCCCAAGAGACCCAGTACTTC. As protein: CASSQEAWTAQETQYF.

This clonotype was detected only a few times. V gene TRBV18 combines with J gene TRBJ2-1; possibly TRBD2 for D (5 bases). V gave up 3 bases and J gave up 6 bases, with 15 bases separating them. The CDR3 has 15 amino acids. Germline V gives CDR1 KGHSH, CDR2 LQKENI. The CDR3 loop is CASSPLGISSNEQFF. Here the CDR3 DNA reads TGTGCCAGCTCACCCCTCGGGATAAGCAGCAATGAGCAGTTCTTC.

This clonotype is medium-sized within its sample. V and J are TRBV9 and TRBJ2-7; D remains ambiguous. Trimming stripped 2 bases from V and 4 bases from J, with 10 bases between. This CDR3 is 13 amino acids long. Germline V gene lookup returns CDR1 SGDLS and CDR2 YYNGEE. DNA for the CDR3: TGTGCCAGCAGCGTGACCGAAGGATACGAGCAGTACTTC. Its protein is CASSVTEGYEQYF.

This clonotype occurred a few times. The chain recombines TRBV4-3 with TRBJ1-4; D unclear. Per the germline V gene, CDR1 is LGHNA and CDR2 is YSLEER. CDR3 size: 15 residues. V lost 1 base and J lost 0, with 6 bases in between. CDR3 in amino acids: CASSQGATTNEKLFF. CDR3 nucleotide sequence: TGCGCCAGCAGCCAAGGGGCGACAACTAATGAAAAACTGTTTTTT.

The V call is TRBV29-1, the J call TRBJ2-5; tentatively, D is TRBD1 (5 bases). Per the germline V gene, CDR1 is SQVTM and CDR2 is ANQGSEA. V was pared by 6 bases and J by 4 bases, with 12 bases between. This CDR3 spans 12 amino acids. The CDR3 nucleotides read TGCAGCGTGACGTCGCAGGGAGAGACCCAGTACTTC. Its protein is CSVTSQGETQYF.

This clonotype appeared a few times. The rearrangement uses TRBV18 and TRBJ1-4, with TRBD1 identical over 8 bases. CDR1 is KGHSH, CDR2 LQKENI, per germline. CDR3 length: 15 residues. J lost 1 base, V lost 6 bases, and 4 bases had no gene match. The CDR3 coding sequence is TGTGCCAGCTCCCCCGGGACAGGAACTAATGAAAAACTGTTTTTT. Protein product: CASSPGTGTNEKLFF.

The V and J genes are TRBV5-1 and TRBJ2-3; 7 nucleotides agree with TRBD1. This CDR3 has 15 amino acids. CDR1 and CDR2 (germline): SGHRS, YFSETQ. V lost 1 base, J lost 5 bases, and 7 bases stayed unmatched. The CDR3 loop reads CASSLNDRVIDTQYF. CDR3 sequence (DNA): TGCGCCAGCAGCTTGAATGACAGGGTAATAGATACGCAGTATTTT.

This clonotype appeared a few times. CDR3 sequence (DNA): TGCGCCAGCAGCTGGGGACAGGGATTGGAGACCCAGTACTTC. Amino acid sequence: CASSWGQGLETQYF. This rearrangement joins TRBV5-1 to TRBJ2-5; the match to TRBD1 covers 9 bases. Per germline, CDR1 SGHRS and CDR2 YFSETQ. CDR3 length: 14 amino acids. V dropped 3 bases and J dropped 5; count of bases not matched to a gene: 5.

This clonotype was seen repeatedly, ten times or more. V and J are TRBV7-6 and TRBJ2-3; D gene unclear. Germline CDR1 is SGHVS and CDR2 is FNYEAQ. With 0 bases removed from V and 4 bases from J, the gap between germline ends came to 5 bases. The length of the CDR3 is 13 residues. The CDR3 DNA sequence: TGTGCCAGCAGCTTAGCAGGGCCAGATACGCAGTATTTT. This sequence encodes CASSLAGPDTQYF.